This TCR beta chain was documented in a study of CD8 T cells in Susac syndrome. An amount of RNA that ranged from roughly 0.45 to 1 ug was reverse transcribed with random hexamers. TCRdb redid the calling of the immunoSEQ multiplex PCR reads with MiXCR, one entry per CDR3 protein. The sample gives roughly 200,000 distinct CDR3 sequences, roughly 92% of which show up once; 0.095% to 0.12% is in the top ten. The germline V gene has CDR1 LNHDA and CDR2 SQIVND (reference sequence). Trimming left V 5 bases short and J 4 bases short, with 11 bases between. This CDR3 is built from 14 residues. TCR beta sequencing was performed on blood CD8+ and CD4+ T cells.

Sample: CD4+ T cells from PBMCs. The TCR was taken from a human donor in good health. The gene calls are TRBV19 and TRBJ2-2, with D tentatively TRBD2 (5 bases). The CDR3 reads CASSLSRATGELFF. The CDR3 nucleotides are TGTGCCAGTAGTCTCTCGCGGGCCACCGGGGAGCTGTTTTTT.